The present TCR beta chain was sequenced within a study of blood T cell repertoires in COVID-19 (dated by TCRdb to the early 2020s). Some background on the complete study: Collaborator samples came from the United States, Italy and Spain and covered acute and convalescent phases of COVID-19. The samples were drawn from two sources: the first 160 participants of the ongoing ImmuneRACE study, and 1,000 to 1,500 subjects contributed by 6 global collaborators. Deeply sampled blood TCRbeta repertoires from subjects exposed to, actively infected with, or recovered from COVID-19 were included in the dataset. The repertoires were released in a freely available public database meant as a resource for research on the immune response to SARS-CoV-2. The sample metadata nearly always contained a de-identified subject ID, COVID-19 status, age in years and sex. The prospective study material was composed of cDNA or gDNA derived from T cells, B-cell-depleted T cells, or PBMCs. Where HLA class I and class II types were available, the types were taken from metadata supplied by the sample provider, not from assay-based typing.

V is pared back by 5 bases and J by 1 base, with 11 bases lying between the germline termini. CDR1 SEHNR and CDR2 FQNEAQ are derived from the germline V gene (reference sequence). From its cysteine to its phenylalanine, the CDR3 spans 14 amino acids. Here the CDR3 DNA is all that survives: 42 bases in frame from base 1. TCRbeta CDR3 regions were amplified from genomic DNA using the immunoSEQ Assay, a bias-controlled multiplex PCR. The study's processing was this. The number of nucleated cells in each sample was estimated from the amplification of reference gene primers within the assay. To quantify the absolute abundance of each unique TCRbeta CDR3 rearrangement, sequence reads were collapsed and filtered. For each sample, productive Simpson clonality was calculated as the square root of Simpson's diversity index over productive rearrangements. TCRdb re-hosts the immuneACCESS table, in-frame sequences only. Its copies lack some clones; in the studies checked, an unresolved V gene accounts for under half of them, and the cause for the rest is not known. The DNA was the basis for D and trimming; V, J and clone size are from that table. The sample table holds roughly 100,000 clones, of which approximately 85% were seen once. The top ten clonotypes cover more than 9% of the sample.

The full study reports these points: How much clinical and demographic metadata was included differed by source and by participant, and the metadata was provided uncurated.

The collaborating institutions used their own protocols to collect whole blood in K2EDTA tubes. For TCRbeta analysis, collaborator samples were shipped as frozen whole blood, as isolated PBMCs, or as DNA extracted from either sample type. Notes on this clone: The antigen it recognizes is unknown. Per-nucleotide qualities are absent, and no much larger clonotype sits a single base away.

Recombination connected TRBV7-9 to TRBJ1-1; 6 matching bases give a weak D call of TRBD1. The sequencing sample was made of peripheral blood. The TCR was taken from a man aged 40-49 years with active or convalescent COVID-19. The DNA reads as follows: TGTGCCAGCAGCCCAGAACAGGGGAACACTGAAGCTTTCTTT. This yields the protein CASSPEQGNTEAFF.